Below, one T cell receptor beta chain is given with its context. Original processing notes: Scientists estimated how many nucleated cells there were by amplifying reference gene primers. Clones were read by immunoSEQ multiplex PCR, and TCRdb kept only the in-frame ones, dropping some. V and J calls plus clone size are reproduced from that table; the DNA served to infer D and trimming. The data hold fewer than 450,000 clones, with more than 85% observed a single time. Individuals drawn from 20 to 30 US areas were about 18 to 95 years old. The study counted Cohort 3 donors as recovered given two negative PCRs, clearance, or symptom resolution. The sample comes from a study of blood T cell repertoires in COVID-19. The receptor comes from a woman younger than 45 who had recovered from COVID-19. Sequenced sample: PBMCs or T cells enriched from blood (not recorded which).

CDR3 region: CASSLQGGIQETQYF. For the CDR3, the DNA is TGTGCCAGCAGCCTCCAGGGGGGTATCCAAGAGACCCAGTACTTC. J is TRBJ2-5 and V is TRBV13; maybe TRBD1 (7 bases). The CDR3 length is 15 residues. Per the germline V gene, CDR1 is PRHDT and CDR2 is FYEKMQ (reference sequence). Trimming removed 5 bases at V and 1 base at J, with 14 bases between.